What follows are 17 T cell receptor beta chains derived from one specimen sequenced in a study. From the 5' RACE reads, TCRdb called clonotypes with MiXCR, one entry per CDR3 protein. There are about 40,000 distinct CDR3 sequences in the sample; approximately 17% occur only once, and about 3% lies in the top ten. The sample was naive CD4+ T cells sorted from a lymph node. Documented subset: naive CD4+ T cells, CD4+CD45RA+CD25-. The receptors were gathered from a female donor with breast cancer.

This clonotype was counted at least ten times. The chain recombines TRBV5-1 with TRBJ2-1; TRBD2 matches at 12 bases. Germline loops: CDR1 SGHRS, CDR2 YFSETQ. Germline trimming cut 6 bases from V and 9 bases from J; bases unmatched to any gene: 13. The CDR3 spans 16 residues. This CDR3 is CASTLSTGTSGSEQFF. The CDR3 DNA follows: TGCGCCAGCACCCTTTCCACCGGGACTAGCGGGTCTGAGCAGTTCTTC.

This chain uses TRBV7-3 with TRBJ2-3; 8 bases map to TRBD2. J lost 2 bases, V lost 7 bases, and 8 bases had no gene match. Per the germline V gene, CDR1 is SGHTA and CDR2 is FQGTGA. The CDR3 is made up of 15 amino acids. The CDR3 nucleotides are TGTGCCAGCACCCGTAGCGGACTAGCCACAGATACGCAGTATTTT. It yields the protein CASTRSGLATDTQYF.

On this clonotype itself: The germline gene is not matched at one end of the junction; a read error may be the cause. This rearrangement joins TRBV29-1 to TRBJ2-1; D not resolved. This CDR3 region has 14 residues. Germline V lookup: CDR1 SQVTM, CDR2 ANQGSEA. The CDR3 loop reads CSVEVMRSYNEQFF. DNA for the CDR3: TGCAGCGTCGAAGTCATGCGCTCCTACAATGAGCAGTTCTTC.

The V call is TRBV5-1, the J call TRBJ2-1; TRBD1 matches 10 bases. The CDR3 contains 18 residues. Germline V gene data show CDR1 as SGHRS and CDR2 as YFSETQ. Trimming cost V 3 bases and J 6 bases; bases outside gene matches: 15. CDR3 bases: TGCGCCAGCAGCTCGCGACCTCCGGGACAGGGGAACTTCAATGAGCAGTTCTTC. Protein: CASSSRPPGQGNFNEQFF.

This clonotype was seen more than once but under ten times. The CDR3 is CASSLGTSGSYGYTF. The CDR3 nucleotides read TGTGCCAGCAGCTTAGGGACGTCGGGGTCCTATGGCTACACCTTC. This chain uses TRBV7-2 with TRBJ1-2; no clear D gene. CDR3 length equals 15 residues. Deletions cut 1 base from V and 4 bases from J, with 13 bases between. In germline, CDR1 is SGHTA, CDR2 FQGNSA. The full variable domain, its missing parts supplied by reference TRBV7-2 and TRBJ1-2, is GAGVSQSPSNKVTEKGKDVELRCDPISGHTALYWYRQSLGQGLEFLIYFQGNSAPDKSGLPSDRFSAERTGGSVSTLTIQRTQQEDSAVYLCASSLGTSGSYGYTFGSGTRLTVV.

The V gene is TRBV5-1, the J gene TRBJ2-3, with 7 positions matching TRBD2. This CDR3 is built from 14 residues. V shed 0 bases, J shed 3 bases, and the junction held 1 base outside the gene matches. CDR1 SGHRS and CDR2 YFSETQ come from the germline V gene. In DNA, the CDR3 is TGCGCCAGCAGCTTGGGCGGGGGAACAGATACGCAGTATTTT. It translates to CASSLGGGTDTQYF.

This clonotype was observed a few times. V and J are TRBV6-1 and TRBJ2-6, with D unclear. Germline V gene lookup returns CDR1 MNHNS and CDR2 SASEGT. Trimming cost V 4 bases and J 2 bases, with 9 bases left between them. CDR3 size: 15 residues. CDR3 bases: TGTGCCAGCAGTGCTCAGGTGACTGGGGCCAACGTCCTGACTTTC. Protein product: CASSAQVTGANVLTF.

This clonotype came up many times. The gene calls are TRBV4-2 and TRBJ1-2; 7 positions agree with TRBD1. This CDR3 region has 14 residues. The V and J ends lost 1 base and 5 bases, in that order; junction bases with no gene match: 4. The germline V gene has CDR1 LGHNA and CDR2 YNFKEQ. The CDR3: CASSQGGQQYGYTF. CDR3 nucleotides: TGTGCCAGCAGCCAAGGGGGACAGCAGTATGGCTACACCTTC.

This clonotype has more than one count but fewer than ten. The chain is built from TRBV7-2 and TRBJ2-3; 8 bases line up with TRBD1. The V gene end was trimmed by 4 bases and the J gene end by 2 bases; junction bases not matched to a gene: 5. Germline CDR1 reads SGHTA; CDR2 reads FQGNSA. CDR3 length: 15 residues. The CDR3 spells CASSSRTGTTDTQYF. In DNA, the CDR3 is TGTGCCAGCAGCTCGAGGACAGGGACCACAGATACGCAGTATTTT. The full variable domain, in which reference TRBV7-2 and TRBJ2-3 provide the parts outside the CDR3, is GAGVSQSPSNKVTEKGKDVELRCDPISGHTALYWYRQSLGQGLEFLIYFQGNSAPDKSGLPSDRFSAERTGGSVSTLTIQRTQQEDSAVYLCASSSRTGTTDTQYFGPGTRLTVL.

This sequence joins TRBV5-1 and TRBJ2-1; 8 nucleotides match TRBD1. CDR1 is SGHRS and CDR2 is YFSETQ in the germline V gene. The CDR3 totals 15 residues. Trimming removed 4 bases from V and 0 bases from J; junction bases left unmatched: 3. The DNA of the CDR3 is TGCGCCAGCAGCCAACAGGGGGGCTCCTACAATGAGCAGTTCTTC. Translated, it gives CASSQQGGSYNEQFF.

This clonotype was detected a few times. The gene calls are TRBV4-2 and TRBJ2-1; the D gene is possibly TRBD1 (7 bases). The V end lost 4 bases, the J end lost 0 bases, and 10 bases lay between the germline ends. Germline CDR1 LGHNA, CDR2 YNFKEQ. The CDR3 contains 15 residues. CDR3 amino acids: CASSPGGFSYNEQFF. The CDR3 nucleotides read TGTGCCAGCAGCCCAGGGGGGTTCTCCTACAATGAGCAGTTCTTC.

Comment on this clonotype: This could be a read error, since a much larger clone is one nucleotide away. The CDR3 DNA sequence: TGCGCCAGCAGCCAAGGGTACCAGGGGAGCACTGAAGCTTTCTTT. The encoded protein is CASSQGYQGSTEAFF. The V and J genes are TRBV4-3 and TRBJ1-1; TRBD1 is a possible D gene (6 bases). The V end was cut by 1 base, the J end by 4 bases, with 13 bases between. The CDR3 consists of 15 residues. The germline V gene has CDR1 LGHNA and CDR2 YSLEER.

J is TRBJ2-5 and V is TRBV18, with D hard to call. CDR1 and CDR2 (germline): KGHSH, LQKENI. The CDR3 is made up of 14 amino acids. Trimming took 0 bases from V and 5 from J, leaving 10 bases between them. CDR3 protein: CASSPPTYGETQYF. The CDR3 bases are TGTGCCAGCTCACCACCGACTTACGGGGAGACCCAGTACTTC.

The table lists this clonotype with many counts. The V call is TRBV27, the J call TRBJ2-7, with 7 bases lining up with TRBD2. The CDR3 is made up of 14 amino acids. Losses at the gene ends were 7 bases for V and 4 bases for J; bases not matched to a gene: 10. Germline V gene sequence: CDR1 MNHEY, CDR2 SMNVEV (reference sequence). CDR3 nucleotide sequence: TGTGCCAGCAAGAGGAGCGGGATTCAGTACGAGCAGTACTTC. It codes for CASKRSGIQYEQYF.

This clonotype was recorded at least ten times. The V call is TRBV6-6, the J call TRBJ2-3; D unclear. V was cut by 8 bases and J by 0 bases, with 6 bases left in between. This CDR3 has 12 residues. Germline V gene sequence: CDR1 MNHNY, CDR2 SVGAGI (reference sequence). In nucleotides, the CDR3 is TGTGCCAGCGCCAGTAGCACAGATACGCAGTATTTT. Amino acid sequence: CASASSTDTQYF.

J is TRBJ1-2 and V is TRBV20-1; 8 bases map to TRBD1. The CDR3 runs 12 residues. Germline V gives CDR1 DFQATT, CDR2 SNEGSKA (reference sequence). The ends lost 6 bases at V and 4 bases at J; junction bases unmatched: 4. CDR3 residues: CSARQGSYGYTF. The CDR3 region has the DNA TGCAGTGCGAGACAGGGGAGCTATGGCTACACCTTC.

This clonotype turned up a few times. CDR3 protein: CASSPSSGIDYGYTF. In DNA, the CDR3 is TGTGCCAGCAGCCCCTCGTCCGGGATAGACTATGGCTACACCTTC. The chain links TRBV7-9 to TRBJ1-2; the D is unclear. The CDR3 runs to 15 residues. V dropped 5 bases and J dropped 3 bases, with 16 bases sitting between them. The germline V gene has CDR1 SEHNR and CDR2 FQNEAQ (reference sequence).